This entry lists 28 T cell receptor beta chains sequenced from one sample in a study of preoperative IRX-2 immunotherapy in early breast cancer. Some clones are missing from TCRdb's copy, which holds only in-frame ones; the method was immunoSEQ multiplex PCR. The sample lists 90,000 to 100,000 clones, more than 80% occurring once. As to treatment: preoperative locoregional IRX-2 cytokine immunotherapy. The sequences come from tumor tissue, collected after IRX-2 immunotherapy. The receptor source for this set is a human donor with breast cancer.

This clone was seen more than once but under ten times. This chain uses TRBV7-6 with TRBJ1-5; D perhaps matches TRBD1 (6 bases). The germline gives CDR1 SGHVS, CDR2 FNYEAQ. The CDR3 length is 17 residues. V lost 5 bases and J 1 base, leaving 18 bases between the germline ends. CDR3 coding DNA: TGTGCCAGCAGCCCGAGGGCAGGGGCGGTAAGCAATCAGCCCCAGCATTTT. Amino acid sequence: CASSPRAGAVSNQPQHF.

J is TRBJ2-1 and V is TRBV10-1; D is undetermined. Looked up from germline, CDR1 is WNHNN and CDR2 is SYGVQD (reference sequence). Deletions cut 4 bases from V and 8 bases from J, with 9 bases between. This CDR3 spans 12 amino acids. CDR3 sequence: CASSVGFHEQFF. CDR3 DNA sequence: TGCGCCAGCAGTGTAGGGTTCCATGAGCAGTTCTTC.

CDR3 bases: TGTGCCAGCAGCGACCGGGGCACATGGGCCAAAAACATTCAGTACTTC. Its translation: CASSDRGTWAKNIQYF. The V gene is TRBV7-6, the J gene TRBJ2-4; D possibly matches TRBD1 or TRBD2 (5 bases each). V was cut by 5 bases and J by 1 base, with 15 bases left in between. The CDR3 sequence is 16 residues long. Germline lookup yields CDR1 SGHVS and CDR2 FNYEAQ.

The V and J genes are TRBV11-3 and TRBJ1-4, with D possibly being TRBD1 (6 bases). V lost 1 base and J 5 bases, leaving 11 bases between the germline ends. CDR3 size: 15 residues. Looked up from germline, CDR1 is SGHNT and CDR2 is YENEEA. The DNA for the CDR3 is TGTGCCAGCAGCTTAGTCAGCACAGGGAATGAAAAACTGTTTTTT. Translated: CASSLVSTGNEKLFF.

V is TRBV30 and J is TRBJ2-5; D ambiguous. Germline assignment: CDR1 GTSNPN and CDR2 SVGIG (reference sequence). V shed 0 bases and J shed 5 bases, with 10 bases lying between them. This CDR3 comprises 13 residues. The CDR3 region is CAWSVRGMETQYF. In nucleotides, the CDR3 is TGTGCCTGGAGTGTACGTGGTATGGAGACCCAGTACTTC.

This chain connects TRBV10-1 to TRBJ2-5; 8 positions agree with TRBD1. Germline lookup yields CDR1 WNHNN and CDR2 SYGVQD (reference sequence). CDR3 length equals 13 residues. The V segment lost 6 bases and the J segment 4 bases; nucleotides outside the gene matches: 4. CDR3 loop: CASSRDRGETQYF. The CDR3 DNA sequence: TGCGCCAGCAGCCGCGACAGGGGAGAGACCCAGTACTTC.

The chain carries TRBV19 and TRBJ2-7, with TRBD1 matching 7 bases. Germline V gene lookup returns CDR1 LNHDA and CDR2 SQIVND (reference sequence). The CDR3 is 16 amino acids. Losses at the gene ends were 3 bases for V and 2 bases for J; bases not matched to a gene: 10. The CDR3 region has the DNA TGTGCCAGTAGTATGGATGATCCGGGACAGCCCTACGAGCAGTACTTC. Its translation: CASSMDDPGQPYEQYF.

The J gene is TRBJ1-4, the V gene TRBV15; no firm D call. Trimming removed 0 bases from V and 5 bases from J, with 13 bases in between. The CDR3 is 16 amino acids. Germline values: CDR1 LNHNV, CDR2 YYDKDF (reference sequence). This CDR3 is CATSRDSSGPNEKLFF. Here the CDR3 DNA reads TGTGCCACCAGCAGAGACTCGTCGGGTCCCAATGAAAAACTGTTTTTT.

The CDR3 loop reads CASRAYGHEEPQHF. The CDR3 bases are TGTGCCAGCAGGGCCTACGGCCACGAGGAGCCCCAGCATTTT. This chain uses TRBV6-8 with TRBJ1-5; D is ambiguous. The germline CDR1 and CDR2 sequences are MNHGY and SAAAGT. V gave up 6 bases and J gave up 8 bases, with 17 bases separating them. The CDR3 is made up of 14 amino acids.

This clone occurred once. The chain couples TRBV5-1 to TRBJ1-3, with 8 bases identical to TRBD1. CDR3 length equals 15 residues. CDR1 and CDR2 (germline): SGHRS, YFSETQ. J lost 4 bases, V lost 3 bases, and 6 bases had no gene match. The DNA of the CDR3 is TGCGCCAGCAGCTCGACCGGGACAGGAGGAAACACCATATATTTT. Translation: CASSSTGTGGNTIYF.

J is TRBJ2-7 and V is TRBV15; 8 bases line up with TRBD1. CDR3 length: 15 amino acids. CDR1 is LNHNV and CDR2 is YYDKDF in the germline V gene (reference sequence). Trimming cost V 5 bases and J 3 bases; bases outside gene matches: 9. The CDR3 DNA reads TGTGCCACCAGCGATTTGGGACAGGAGTTCTACGAGCAGTACTTC. It yields the protein CATSDLGQEFYEQYF. Full variable domain (missing parts from reference TRBV15 and TRBJ2-7): DAMVIQNPRYQVTQFGKPVTLSCSQTLNHNVMYWYQQKSSQAPKLLFHYYDKDFNNEADTPDNFQSRRPNTSFCFLDIRSPGLGDTAMYLCATSDLGQEFYEQYFGPGTRLTVT.

The chain has TRBV6-8 and TRBJ2-7; TRBD1 might be the D (5 bases). V lost 0 bases and J lost 3, with 12 bases in between. The V gene's germline CDR1 is MNHGY and CDR2 SAAAGT. The CDR3 has 15 amino acids. The DNA of the CDR3 is TGTGCCAGCAGTTACTCGGGGCGGCAGGGCTACGAGCAGTACTTC. It codes for CASSYSGRQGYEQYF.

This chain links TRBV19 with TRBJ1-2; no definite D call. The V and J ends lost 7 bases and 8 bases respectively, with 17 bases between them. The length of the CDR3 is 13 residues. Per germline, CDR1 LNHDA and CDR2 SQIVND (reference sequence). The CDR3 nucleotides read TGTGCCAGTAAACACGATATCAGGCCCGGCTACACCTTC. It encodes CASKHDIRPGYTF.

The rearrangement joins TRBV10-3 to TRBJ1-6; no reliable D call. The V end lost 1 base, the J end lost 7 bases, and 5 bases lay between the germline ends. In germline, CDR1 is ENHRY, CDR2 SYGVKD. The length of the CDR3 is 13 residues. This CDR3 is CAISELGNSPLHF. The CDR3 DNA reads as TGTGCCATCAGTGAGTTGGGGAATTCACCCCTCCACTTT.

The chain links TRBV5-1 to TRBJ1-5, with D possibly matching TRBD1 (5 bases). V lost 2 bases to trimming and J lost 3 bases, with 12 bases between them. The CDR3 is 15 amino acids. Germline CDR1 and CDR2: SGHRS and YFSETQ. The CDR3 is CASSLGDGYNQPQHF. The CDR3 DNA reads as TGCGCCAGCAGCTTAGGGGACGGGTACAATCAGCCCCAGCATTTT.

The V gene is TRBV6-8, the J gene TRBJ1-3; no firm D call. The CDR3 covers 14 residues. In germline, CDR1 is MNHGY, CDR2 SAAAGT. The ends were cut back, 5 bases at V and 0 bases at J, with 8 bases in the middle. CDR3 in DNA: TGTGCCAGCAGTCCTCTCGACTCTGGAAACACCATATATTTT. Its protein is CASSPLDSGNTIYF.

The chain employs TRBV18 and TRBJ2-2; no clear D. CDR3 length: 13 residues. Trimming pared 2 bases from V and 4 bases from J, leaving 5 bases between. Per germline, CDR1 KGHSH and CDR2 LQKENI. CDR3 residues: CASSPASTGELFF. CDR3 sequence (DNA): TGTGCCAGCTCACCAGCTAGCACCGGGGAGCTGTTTTTT.

The chain links TRBV28 to TRBJ1-4; no definite D call. The CDR3 consists of 12 residues. Germline V gene lookup returns CDR1 MDHEN and CDR2 SYDVKM. Trimming removed 5 bases at V and 11 bases at J, with 12 bases between. The CDR3 loop reads CASSPYKDKLFF. The CDR3 bases are TGTGCCAGCAGTCCCTACAAGGACAAACTGTTTTTT.

This rearrangement joins TRBV29-1 to TRBJ1-3; D is ambiguous. This CDR3 has 15 amino acids. With 0 bases removed from V and 2 bases from J, the gap between germline ends came to 11 bases. Germline V gene sequence: CDR1 SQVTM, CDR2 ANQGSEA. CDR3 DNA sequence: TGCAGCGTTGAAGATCGGTCGGTAACTGGAAACACCATATATTTT. It yields the protein CSVEDRSVTGNTIYF.

CDR3 in amino acids: CASRGLAGGPHEQYF. The CDR3 DNA sequence: TGCGCCAGCAGGGGACTAGCGGGAGGGCCGCACGAGCAGTACTTC. The rearrangement joins TRBV5-1 to TRBJ2-7; 16 bases fit TRBD2. The J segment lost 5 bases and the V segment lost 5 bases, leaving 4 bases of the junction unmatched. Germline V CDR1 and CDR2: SGHRS, YFSETQ. This CDR3 has 15 residues.

This clone turned up a few times. This chain connects TRBV14 to TRBJ2-7; tentative D call: TRBD2 (6 bases). There are 17 residues in the CDR3. Germline CDR1 is SGHDN and CDR2 is FVKESK. Trimming removed 1 base from V and 2 bases from J, with 18 bases in between. The CDR3: CASSQGVWGEAPYEQYF. In DNA, the CDR3 is TGTGCCAGCAGCCAAGGAGTTTGGGGGGAGGCCCCCTACGAGCAGTACTTC.

The chain carries TRBV6-8 and TRBJ1-5, with D maybe TRBD1 (6 bases). V was shortened by 6 bases and J by 1 base, with 13 bases between the two germline ends. Germline loops: CDR1 MNHGY, CDR2 SAAAGT. This CDR3 is built from 15 residues. CDR3 loop: CASSTQGGSNQPQHF. The CDR3 DNA reads TGTGCCAGCAGCACACAGGGTGGAAGCAATCAGCCCCAGCATTTT.

The chain couples TRBV19 to TRBJ1-2; D may be TRBD1 (5 bases). With 6 bases removed from V and 8 bases from J, the gap between germline ends came to 16 bases. Per the germline V gene, CDR1 is LNHDA and CDR2 is SQIVND (reference sequence). The CDR3 contains 13 residues. The chain's CDR3 is CASRSSWTRGYTF. The CDR3, as DNA: TGTGCCAGTAGGTCCAGTTGGACACGGGGCTACACCTTC. Using reference TRBV19 and TRBJ1-2 for the parts outside the CDR3, the full variable domain is DGGITQSPKYLFRKEGQNVTLSCEQNLNHDAMYWYRQDPGQGLRLIYYSQIVNDFQKGDIAEGYSVSREKKESFPLTVTSAQKNPTAFYLCASRSSWTRGYTFGSGTRLTVV.

This chain links TRBV19 with TRBJ1-5; D possibly corresponds to TRBD1 (5 bases). The germline CDR1 and CDR2 sequences are LNHDA and SQIVND (reference sequence). Trimming removed 4 bases at V and 0 bases at J, with 13 bases between. The CDR3 length is 16 residues. The CDR3 here is CASSTRQSHSNQPQHF. The DNA of the CDR3 is TGTGCCAGTAGTACCCGACAGTCCCATAGCAATCAGCCCCAGCATTTT.

The table lists this clone with a count of one. This chain joins TRBV23-1 and TRBJ2-1; no definite D call. TRBV23-1 is noted as an ORF with a role that remains uncertain. CDR3 length equals 17 residues. The V gene lost 0 bases and the J gene lost 5 bases, with 17 bases spanning the gap. CDR3 DNA: TGCGCCAGCAGTCAATCGTTGCCCCACAGACACGACAATGAGCAGTTCTTC. It is translated as CASSQSLPHRHDNEQFF.

V is TRBV28 and J is TRBJ2-1, with TRBD1 as a possible D gene (6 bases). CDR1 MDHEN and CDR2 SYDVKM come from the germline V gene. The V and J ends lost 8 bases and 6 bases respectively, with 14 bases between them. This CDR3 is built from 13 residues. CDR3: CASVLGGGNEQFF. In nucleotides, the CDR3 is TGTGCCAGCGTCTTAGGGGGTGGCAATGAGCAGTTCTTC.

This clone was picked up one time. The chain carries TRBV19 and TRBJ1-2, with TRBD1 as a possible D gene (5 bases). The CDR3 extends over 13 amino acids. Germline loops: CDR1 LNHDA, CDR2 SQIVND (reference sequence). The V gene lost 0 bases and the J gene lost 5 bases, with 7 bases spanning the gap. CDR3 nucleotide sequence: TGTGCCAGTAGTATAGAGGGGGAATATGGCTACACCTTC. Translated: CASSIEGEYGYTF.

This clone was seen a few times. This chain links TRBV6-8 with TRBJ2-6; possible D gene TRBD2, 6 bases. The CDR3 length is 14 residues. Germline assignment: CDR1 MNHGY and CDR2 SAAAGT. Trimming pared 10 bases from V and 0 bases from J, leaving 10 bases between. CDR3 region: CAIRRDSGANVLTF. DNA for the CDR3: TGTGCCATCAGGAGGGACTCTGGGGCCAACGTCCTGACTTTC.